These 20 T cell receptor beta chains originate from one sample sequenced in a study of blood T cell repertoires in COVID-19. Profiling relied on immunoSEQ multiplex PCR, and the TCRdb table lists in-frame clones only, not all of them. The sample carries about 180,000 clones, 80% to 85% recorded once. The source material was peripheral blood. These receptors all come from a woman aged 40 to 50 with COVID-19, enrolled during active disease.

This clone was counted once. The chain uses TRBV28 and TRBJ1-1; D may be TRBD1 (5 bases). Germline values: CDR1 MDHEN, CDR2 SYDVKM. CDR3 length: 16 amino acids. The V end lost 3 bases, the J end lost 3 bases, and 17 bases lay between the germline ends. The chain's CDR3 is CASSFMGRGVDTEAFF. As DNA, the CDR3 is TGTGCCAGCAGTTTCATGGGGAGGGGAGTGGACACTGAAGCTTTCTTT.

CDR3 DNA: TGCGCCACCGATAGACAGGGCTCCTACGAGCAGTACTTC. Protein: CATDRQGSYEQYF. The chain combines TRBV5-1 with TRBJ2-7; 7 nucleotides agree with TRBD1. Germline V lookup: CDR1 SGHRS, CDR2 YFSETQ. The CDR3 sequence is 13 residues long. J was trimmed by 0 bases and V by 9 bases; bases with no gene match: 6.

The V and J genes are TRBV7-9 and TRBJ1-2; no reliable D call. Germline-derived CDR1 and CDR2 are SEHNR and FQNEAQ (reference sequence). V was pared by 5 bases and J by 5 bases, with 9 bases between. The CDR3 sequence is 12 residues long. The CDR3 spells CASSLREYGYTF. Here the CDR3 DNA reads TGTGCCAGCAGCCTGAGGGAATATGGCTACACCTTC.

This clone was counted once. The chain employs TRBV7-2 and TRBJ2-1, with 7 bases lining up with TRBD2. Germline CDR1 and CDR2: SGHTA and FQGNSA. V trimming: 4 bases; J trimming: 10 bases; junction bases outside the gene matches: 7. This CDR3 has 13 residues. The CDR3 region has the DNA TGTGCCAGCAGCTACAGCGGGGCGGGAGAGCAGTTCTTC. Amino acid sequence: CASSYSGAGEQFF.

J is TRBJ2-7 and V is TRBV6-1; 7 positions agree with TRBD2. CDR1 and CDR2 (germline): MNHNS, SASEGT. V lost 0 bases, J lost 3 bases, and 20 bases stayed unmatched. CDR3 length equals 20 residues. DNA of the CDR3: TGTGCCAGCAGTGAAGCGGCGCCAAAATTGCGGGAGTTACCGAACTACGAGCAGTACTTC. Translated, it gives CASSEAAPKLRELPNYEQYF.

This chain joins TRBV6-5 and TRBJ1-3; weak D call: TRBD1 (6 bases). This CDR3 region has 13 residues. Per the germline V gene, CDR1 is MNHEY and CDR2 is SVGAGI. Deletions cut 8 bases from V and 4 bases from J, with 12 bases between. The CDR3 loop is CASGTGPGNTIYF. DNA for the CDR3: TGTGCCAGCGGTACAGGGCCCGGAAACACCATATATTTT.

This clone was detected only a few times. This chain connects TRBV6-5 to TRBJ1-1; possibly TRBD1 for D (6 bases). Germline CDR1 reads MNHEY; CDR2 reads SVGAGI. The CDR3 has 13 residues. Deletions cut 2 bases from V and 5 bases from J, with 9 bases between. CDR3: CASSYHRDTEAFF. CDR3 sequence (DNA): TGTGCCAGCAGTTACCACAGGGATACTGAAGCTTTCTTT.

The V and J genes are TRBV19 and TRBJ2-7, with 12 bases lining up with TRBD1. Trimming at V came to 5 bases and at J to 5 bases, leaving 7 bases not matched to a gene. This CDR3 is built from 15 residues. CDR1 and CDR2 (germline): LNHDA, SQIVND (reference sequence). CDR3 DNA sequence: TGTGCCAGTAGTTATACCGGGACAGGGGGCGACGAGCAGTACTTC. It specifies CASSYTGTGGDEQYF.

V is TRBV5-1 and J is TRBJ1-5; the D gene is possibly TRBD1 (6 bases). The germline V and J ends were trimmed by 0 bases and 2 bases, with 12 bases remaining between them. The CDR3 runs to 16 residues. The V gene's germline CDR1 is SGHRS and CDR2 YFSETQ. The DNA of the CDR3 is TGCGCCAGCAGCTTGGAAGCAGGGGCAGGCAATCAGCCCCAGCATTTT. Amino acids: CASSLEAGAGNQPQHF.

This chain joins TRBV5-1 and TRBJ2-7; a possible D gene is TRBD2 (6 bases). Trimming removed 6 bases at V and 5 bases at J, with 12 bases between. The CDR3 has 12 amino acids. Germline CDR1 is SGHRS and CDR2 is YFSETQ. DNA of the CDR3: TGCGCCAGCAACGGGGGAATCAACGAGCAGTACTTC. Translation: CASNGGINEQYF.

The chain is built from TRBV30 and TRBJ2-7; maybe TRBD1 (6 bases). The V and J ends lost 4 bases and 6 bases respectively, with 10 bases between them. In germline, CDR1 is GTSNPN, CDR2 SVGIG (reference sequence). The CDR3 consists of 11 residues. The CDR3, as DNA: TGTGCCTGGACCACAGGGAGCGAGCAGTACTTC. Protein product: CAWTTGSEQYF. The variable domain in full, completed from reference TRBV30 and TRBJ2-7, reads SQTIHQWPATLVQPVGSPLSLECTVEGTSNPNLYWYRQAAGRGLQLLFYSVGIGQISSEVPQNLSASRPQDRQFILSSKKLLLSDSGFYLCAWTTGSEQYFGPGTRLTVT.

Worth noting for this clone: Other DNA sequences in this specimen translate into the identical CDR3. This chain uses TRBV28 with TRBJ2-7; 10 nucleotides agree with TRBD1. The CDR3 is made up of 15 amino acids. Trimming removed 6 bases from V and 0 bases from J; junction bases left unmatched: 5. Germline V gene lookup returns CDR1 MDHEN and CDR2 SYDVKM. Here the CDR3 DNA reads TGTGCCAGCAGCCAAGGACAGGGGGGCTCCTACGAGCAGTACTTC. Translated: CASSQGQGGSYEQYF.

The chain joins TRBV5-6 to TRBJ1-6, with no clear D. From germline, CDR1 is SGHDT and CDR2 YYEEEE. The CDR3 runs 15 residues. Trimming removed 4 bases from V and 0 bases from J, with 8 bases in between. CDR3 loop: CASSPQISYNSPLHF. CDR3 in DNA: TGTGCCAGCAGCCCCCAGATCTCCTATAATTCACCCCTCCACTTT.

The CDR3 coding sequence is TGTGCCAGCAGCGTAGATGCTAAATACGAGCAGTACTTC. Translating gives CASSVDAKYEQYF. This chain uses TRBV9 with TRBJ2-7; D not certain. V lost 0 bases, J lost 4 bases, and 8 bases lay in between. Germline CDR1 reads SGDLS; CDR2 reads YYNGEE. The length of the CDR3 is 13 residues.

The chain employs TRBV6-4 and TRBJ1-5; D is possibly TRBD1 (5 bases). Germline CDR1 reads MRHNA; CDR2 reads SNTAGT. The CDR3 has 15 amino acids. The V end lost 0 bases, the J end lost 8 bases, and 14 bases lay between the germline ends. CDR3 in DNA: TGTGCCAGCAGTGACTCTGGGGCGGGCGGGGAGCCCCAGCATTTT. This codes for CASSDSGAGGEPQHF.

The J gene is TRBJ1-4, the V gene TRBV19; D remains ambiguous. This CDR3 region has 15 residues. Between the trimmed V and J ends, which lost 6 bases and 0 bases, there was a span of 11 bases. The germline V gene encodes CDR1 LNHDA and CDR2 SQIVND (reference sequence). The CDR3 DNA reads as TGTGCCAGTAGACGAACGGTGGCAACTAATGAAAAACTGTTTTTT. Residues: CASRRTVATNEKLFF.

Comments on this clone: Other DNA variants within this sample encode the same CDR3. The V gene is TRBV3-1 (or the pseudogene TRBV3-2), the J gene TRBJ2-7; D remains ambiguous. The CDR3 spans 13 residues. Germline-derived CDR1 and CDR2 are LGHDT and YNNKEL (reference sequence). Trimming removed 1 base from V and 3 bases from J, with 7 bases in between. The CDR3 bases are TGTGCCAGCAGCCAAGGGGCAAGCTACGAGCAGTACTTC. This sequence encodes CASSQGASYEQYF.

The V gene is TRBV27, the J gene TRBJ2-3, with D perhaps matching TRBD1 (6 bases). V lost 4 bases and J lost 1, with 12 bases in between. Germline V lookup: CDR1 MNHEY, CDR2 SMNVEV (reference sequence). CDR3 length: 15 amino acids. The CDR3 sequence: CASSSKQGGTDTQYF. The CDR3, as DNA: TGTGCCAGCAGTTCAAAACAGGGCGGCACAGATACGCAGTATTTT.

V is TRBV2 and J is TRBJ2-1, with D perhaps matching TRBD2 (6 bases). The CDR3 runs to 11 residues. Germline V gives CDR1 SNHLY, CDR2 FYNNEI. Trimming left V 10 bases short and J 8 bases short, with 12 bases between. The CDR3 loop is CANSWGDEQFF. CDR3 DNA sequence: TGTGCCAACTCATGGGGGGATGAGCAGTTCTTC.

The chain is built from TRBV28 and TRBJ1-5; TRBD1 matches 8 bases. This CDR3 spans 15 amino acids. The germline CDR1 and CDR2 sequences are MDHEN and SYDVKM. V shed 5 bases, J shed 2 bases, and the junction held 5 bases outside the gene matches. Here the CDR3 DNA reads TGTGCCAGCAGTCAAGCGGGACAGGGCAATCAGCCCCAGCATTTT. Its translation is CASSQAGQGNQPQHF.